Listed below are T cell receptor beta chains from one sample, sequenced in a study of radiation and T cells in renal cell carcinoma. This table comes from immunoSEQ multiplex PCR, and its TCRdb copy is limited to in-frame clones, with some not included. The table shows 130,000 to 150,000 clones, with around nine tenths occurring only once. The sample in question was blood, obtained from a patient whose treatment included radiotherapy and nephrectomy. Receptors originate from a woman between 50 and 59 years old with renal cell carcinoma. Both conserved end residues are part of each CDR3. The D gene is left open where the match is weak. The listing skips clone size in some rows; elsewhere it reads once, few, many or a size class.

clone size: -; J gene: TRBJ1-6; D gene: TRBD1; V gene: TRBV18; CDR3 DNA: TGTGCCAGCTCACCTGAGGGACAGGGGGCCTATAATTCACCCCTCCACTTT; CDR3 protein: CASSPEGQGAYNSPLHF
clone size: -; J gene: TRBJ2-1; D gene: -; V gene: TRBV4-2; CDR3 DNA: TGTGCCAGCAGCCATTCTGTGGGGAGGGGGACCTCCTACAATGAGCAGTTCTTC; CDR3 protein: CASSHSVGRGTSYNEQFF
clone size: -; J gene: TRBJ2-3; D gene: TRBD1; V gene: TRBV30; CDR3 DNA: TGTGCCGGGACAGGGGAAGATACGCAGTATTTT; CDR3 protein: CAGTGEDTQYF
clone size: -; J gene: TRBJ1-2; D gene: -; V gene: TRBV5-1; CDR3 DNA: TGCGCCAGCAGCTTGACCTTTCGGGGGAGCAAGGGGTTGGACCTTAACTATGGCTACACCTTC; CDR3 protein: CASSLTFRGSKGLDLNYGYTF
clone size: -; J gene: TRBJ2-7; D gene: TRBD1; V gene: TRBV11-2; CDR3 DNA: TGTGCCAGCGAACGGTTGGGCCTGGGACAGGCGACCTACGAGCAGTACTTC; CDR3 protein: CASERLGLGQATYEQYF
clone size: -; J gene: TRBJ2-3; D gene: TRBD2; V gene: TRBV7-6; CDR3 DNA: TGTGCCAGCAGCCGTAGCGGGGGCGGGACAGATACGCAGTATTTT; CDR3 protein: CASSRSGGGTDTQYF
clone size: -; J gene: TRBJ2-1; D gene: TRBD2; V gene: TRBV7-3; CDR3 DNA: TGTGCCAGCAGCTTAGGGACTAGCTTCATCGATGAGCAGTTCTTC; CDR3 protein: CASSLGTSFIDEQFF
clone size: -; J gene: TRBJ2-1; D gene: TRBD2; V gene: TRBV6-5; CDR3 DNA: TGTGCCAGCAGTTTACTAGCGGGACTCGAGCAGTTCTTC; CDR3 protein: CASSLLAGLEQFF
clone size: -; J gene: TRBJ1-2; D gene: TRBD1; V gene: TRBV29-1; CDR3 DNA: TGCAGCGTCAGACAGGGGCTTGGCTACACCTTC; CDR3 protein: CSVRQGLGYTF
clone size: few; J gene: TRBJ2-7; D gene: TRBD1; V gene: TRBV2; CDR3 DNA: TGTGCCAGCACGTTTGAGACAGGGGGTCCATCCTACGAGCAGTACTTC; CDR3 protein: CASTFETGGPSYEQYF
clone size: -; J gene: TRBJ2-2; D gene: TRBD1; V gene: TRBV6-5; CDR3 DNA: TGTGCCAGCAGTTCCCGACAGGGGAACACCGGGGAGCTGTTTTTT; CDR3 protein: CASSSRQGNTGELFF
clone size: -; J gene: TRBJ1-2; D gene: -; V gene: TRBV4-3; CDR3 DNA: TGCGCCAGCAGCCAAGTGGTGGGGAGGGTGAACTATGGCTACACCTTC; CDR3 protein: CASSQVVGRVNYGYTF
clone size: -; J gene: TRBJ2-7; D gene: TRBD1; V gene: TRBV5-1; CDR3 DNA: TGCGCCAGCAGCTTCGACCGGGACAGTATACCCTACGAGCAGTACTTC; CDR3 protein: CASSFDRDSIPYEQYF
clone size: -; J gene: TRBJ2-6; D gene: -; V gene: TRBV7-7; CDR3 DNA: TGTGCTAGCAGCGCCGGGTATGCTGGGGCCAACGTCCTGACTTTC; CDR3 protein: CASSAGYAGANVLTF
clone size: once; J gene: TRBJ2-7; D gene: -; V gene: TRBV7-9; CDR3 DNA: TGTGCCAGCAGCACTCAGGGGACCCTCAACGAGCAGTACTTC; CDR3 protein: CASSTQGTLNEQYF
clone size: -; J gene: TRBJ2-2; D gene: -; V gene: TRBV2; CDR3 DNA: TGTGCCAGCAGTGAGCAGGGGACCACCGGGGAGCTGTTTTTT; CDR3 protein: CASSEQGTTGELFF
clone size: -; J gene: TRBJ1-2; D gene: -; V gene: TRBV7-8; CDR3 DNA: TGTGCCAGCAGCTTCCCCTACGAAGGCTACACCTTC; CDR3 protein: CASSFPYEGYTF
clone size: -; J gene: TRBJ2-4; D gene: TRBD1; V gene: TRBV18; CDR3 DNA: TGTGCCAGCTCACCACGACAGGGGGAAAACATTCAGTACTTC; CDR3 protein: CASSPRQGENIQYF
clone size: -; J gene: TRBJ2-1; D gene: -; V gene: TRBV11-3; CDR3 DNA: TGTGCCAGCAGCCCACATACGAGTTTCGGTGAGCAGTTCTTC; CDR3 protein: CASSPHTSFGEQFF
clone size: -; J gene: TRBJ2-7; D gene: -; V gene: TRBV2; CDR3 DNA: TGTGCCAGCAGCTGGGACGCCAGCTCCTACGAGCAGTACTTC; CDR3 protein: CASSWDASSYEQYF
clone size: -; J gene: TRBJ1-1; D gene: TRBD1; V gene: TRBV29-1; CDR3 DNA: TGCAGCGTTATGACAGGGTTCAACACTGAAGCTTTCTTT; CDR3 protein: CSVMTGFNTEAFF
clone size: -; J gene: TRBJ2-1; D gene: -; V gene: TRBV6-1; CDR3 DNA: TGTGCCAGCAGTGAGGGTCGAGGGAATGAGCAGTTCTTC; CDR3 protein: CASSEGRGNEQFF
clone size: few; J gene: TRBJ2-2; D gene: -; V gene: TRBV7-9; CDR3 DNA: TGTGCCAGCAGCTTGGGAACAGGGCTGGGCGGGGAGCTGTTTTTT; CDR3 protein: CASSLGTGLGGELFF
clone size: -; J gene: TRBJ1-2; D gene: TRBD1; V gene: TRBV5-4; CDR3 DNA: TGTGCCAGCAGCTCACCGGGACAGGGCTACTATGGCTACACCTTC; CDR3 protein: CASSSPGQGYYGYTF
clone size: -; J gene: TRBJ2-1; D gene: -; V gene: TRBV7-9; CDR3 DNA: TGTGCCAGCAGCCTAAACAATGAGCAGTTCTTC; CDR3 protein: CASSLNNEQFF
clone size: -; J gene: TRBJ1-5; D gene: -; V gene: TRBV4-1; CDR3 DNA: TGCGCCAGCAGCCTGTACTGGGAACAGAGCAGTCAGCCCCAGCATTTT; CDR3 protein: CASSLYWEQSSQPQHF
clone size: -; J gene: TRBJ1-1; D gene: -; V gene: TRBV4-2; CDR3 DNA: TGTGCCAGCAGCCAAGAGGAGGGTTTAGGCAGGCCGAACACTGAAGCTTTCTTT; CDR3 protein: CASSQEEGLGRPNTEAFF
clone size: -; J gene: TRBJ1-5; D gene: -; V gene: TRBV2; CDR3 DNA: TGTGCCAGCACGGAGTTGGAAAATAGCAATCAGCCCCAGCATTTT; CDR3 protein: CASTELENSNQPQHF
clone size: few; J gene: TRBJ1-5; D gene: TRBD1; V gene: TRBV30; CDR3 DNA: TGTGCCTGGAGTGTAGGACAGGGGTCTGTCGAGCCCCAGCATTTT; CDR3 protein: CAWSVGQGSVEPQHF
clone size: -; J gene: TRBJ1-1; D gene: -; V gene: TRBV30; CDR3 DNA: TGTGCCTGGAGTCCCTTATTGAGATCACGTTCTGAAGCTTTCTTT; CDR3 protein: CAWSPLLRSRSEAFF
clone size: -; J gene: TRBJ2-3; D gene: -; V gene: TRBV9; CDR3 DNA: TGTGCCAGCAGCGTAGATTACCCGTCAGATACGCAGTATTTT; CDR3 protein: CASSVDYPSDTQYF
clone size: -; J gene: TRBJ1-1; D gene: -; V gene: TRBV6-1; CDR3 DNA: TGTGCCAGCAGTAACCAGGGTCTGGGGACTGAAGCTTTCTTT; CDR3 protein: CASSNQGLGTEAFF
clone size: -; J gene: TRBJ2-7; D gene: -; V gene: TRBV5-1; CDR3 DNA: TGCGCCAGCAGCACAGCCTACGAGCAGTACTTC; CDR3 protein: CASSTAYEQYF
clone size: -; J gene: TRBJ1-5; D gene: -; V gene: TRBV5-4; CDR3 DNA: TGTGCCAGCAGCTTGGATAGCAATCAGCCCCAGCATTTT; CDR3 protein: CASSLDSNQPQHF
clone size: -; J gene: TRBJ2-3; D gene: TRBD2; V gene: TRBV7-8; CDR3 DNA: TGTGCCAGCAGCCCCCTGGCGGGGGACACAGATACGCAGTATTTT; CDR3 protein: CASSPLAGDTDTQYF
clone size: -; J gene: TRBJ1-1; D gene: TRBD1; V gene: TRBV7-3; CDR3 DNA: TGTGCCAGCAGCTTTACAGGGGTCACTGAAGCTTTCTTT; CDR3 protein: CASSFTGVTEAFF
clone size: -; J gene: TRBJ2-3; D gene: -; V gene: TRBV7-9; CDR3 DNA: TGTGCCAGCAGCTTAGGGACTATCAAAAGCACAGATACGCAGTATTTT; CDR3 protein: CASSLGTIKSTDTQYF
clone size: -; J gene: TRBJ2-3; D gene: TRBD2; V gene: TRBV18; CDR3 DNA: TGTGCCAGCTCACCAGGACTAGCGGGGACAGATACGCAGTATTTT; CDR3 protein: CASSPGLAGTDTQYF
clone size: few; J gene: TRBJ1-1; D gene: TRBD1; V gene: TRBV7-3; CDR3 DNA: TGTGCCAGCAGCCCCGATCGGACAGGGGATAACACTGAAGCTTTCTTT; CDR3 protein: CASSPDRTGDNTEAFF
clone size: -; J gene: TRBJ1-3; D gene: TRBD1; V gene: TRBV4-2; CDR3 DNA: TGTGCCAGCAGCCTCACAGGGGGCGCGGGAAACACCATATATTTT; CDR3 protein: CASSLTGGAGNTIYF
clone size: -; J gene: TRBJ1-1; D gene: -; V gene: TRBV20-1; CDR3 DNA: TGCAGTGCTGGGGGGACTGAAGCTTTCTTT; CDR3 protein: CSAGGTEAFF
clone size: -; J gene: TRBJ2-5; D gene: -; V gene: TRBV7-2; CDR3 DNA: TGTGCCAGCAGCACACAGACAGGTCGTTCATTAGAGACCCAGTACTTC; CDR3 protein: CASSTQTGRSLETQYF
clone size: -; J gene: TRBJ2-5; D gene: -; V gene: TRBV7-4; CDR3 DNA: TGTGCCAGCAGTTTACAGGGGACCCAGTACTTC; CDR3 protein: CASSLQGTQYF
clone size: -; J gene: TRBJ2-5; D gene: -; V gene: TRBV5-8; CDR3 DNA: TGTGCCAGCAGCTTGTACGGGGTCGGCCAAGAGACCCAGTACTTC; CDR3 protein: CASSLYGVGQETQYF
clone size: -; J gene: TRBJ2-2; D gene: TRBD1; V gene: TRBV18; CDR3 DNA: TGTGCCAGCTCACCTAGGACAGGGTCCGGGGAGCTGTTTTTT; CDR3 protein: CASSPRTGSGELFF
clone size: once; J gene: TRBJ2-7; D gene: -; V gene: TRBV5-1; CDR3 DNA: TGCGCCAGCAGCAGATCTGACACAGGTTCCTACGAGCAGTACTTC; CDR3 protein: CASSRSDTGSYEQYF
clone size: -; J gene: TRBJ2-5; D gene: -; V gene: TRBV5-4; CDR3 DNA: TGTGCCAGCAGCTTTGGGCGAAAACAAGAGACCCAGTACTTC; CDR3 protein: CASSFGRKQETQYF
clone size: -; J gene: TRBJ1-2; D gene: -; V gene: TRBV4-1; CDR3 DNA: TGCGCCAGCAGCCAAGATCACGGCCTCGCAGGACGATCGGTCTACACCTTC; CDR3 protein: CASSQDHGLAGRSVYTF
clone size: -; J gene: TRBJ2-5; D gene: -; V gene: TRBV2; CDR3 DNA: TGTGCCAGCAGTCCCATTAAAGAGACCCAGTACTTC; CDR3 protein: CASSPIKETQYF